This entry concerns a single T cell receptor (beta chain). The CDR3 extends over 16 amino acids. V was trimmed by 1 base and J by 0 bases, leaving 11 bases between them. From germline, CDR1 is LGHNA and CDR2 YSLEER. The study ran the assay at deep level. Repertoires were generated with immunoSEQ multiplex PCR, while TCRdb's copy carries only in-frame clones and drops some. Of approximately 810,000 clones listed, 85% to 95% are singletons. The data belong to a study of shared clonotypes between healthy human individuals. Background on the study: In total, the donors were two women and a few men aged 18 to 49.

Terminally differentiated effector memory CD45RA+ cells were excluded from the naive CD8 cells, which were CD45RO-negative and positively selected for CCR7. The study enrolled healthy HIV-negative adults without recent acute infections or vaccinations as donors. The genes are TRBV4-3 and TRBJ2-3; D is unclear. Sequencing was performed on naive CD8+ T cells sorted from blood. This clonotype was sampled from a man aged 25 to 45 in good health. CDR3 sequence reads: CASSQVGVGSTDTQYF. Written as DNA, the CDR3 is TGCGCCAGCAGCCAAGTCGGCGTAGGTAGCACAGATACGCAGTATTTT.